This entry features one T cell receptor (beta chain) sequence. MiXCR was run by TCRdb on the RT-PCR reads, yielding one entry per CDR3 protein. The sample includes more than 850,000 distinct CDR3 sequences, about a sixth of them seen just once. The data stem from a study of patients and donors after allogeneic stem cell transplantation. The CDR3 contains 13 residues. Trimming removed 5 bases from V and 8 bases from J, with 15 bases in between. From germline, CDR1 is SEHNR and CDR2 FQNEAQ (reference sequence). The rearrangement links TRBV7-9 to TRBJ1-2; D gene ambiguous. Sequences were obtained from blood, either unsorted or a sorted T cell fraction (not recorded which). This TCR was recovered from a human donor who was either an allogeneic HSCT recipient or a stem cell or donor lymphocyte infusion donor (not recorded which). It is not recorded whose cells these are; they may come from a transplant donor. CDR3 sequence: CASSPRPLWGYTF. CDR3 nucleotides: TGTGCCAGCAGCCCGAGGCCCCTTTGGGGCTACACCTTC.